The 22 T cell receptor beta chains below all came from one sample that was sequenced in a study of regulatory T cells in long-lasting Graves disease. HTBI primers from iRepertoire and Arm-PCR of CDR3 regions yielded the TCR beta libraries. MiXCR, run by TCRdb on the multiplex PCR reads, gives a single entry per CDR3 protein. The profile shows fewer than 450,000 distinct CDR3 sequences, 15% of them singletons. Time point meaning: newly diagnosed GD, antithyroid drugs for less than 3 months. The authors made the TCR library using RNA they extracted from PBMCs. These same data were also listed under a study on T cells in Graves' hyperthyroidism and ophthalmopathy.

Sample: peripheral blood mononuclear cells (PBMCs), taken at new diagnosis, from a patient treated with antithyroid drugs. The source is a middle-aged woman with Graves disease.

This clonotype was recorded many times. The CDR3 protein is CSARSGQGVFYEQYF. The CDR3 region has the DNA TGCAGTGCCCGAAGCGGGCAGGGAGTTTTCTACGAGCAGTACTTC. The chain has TRBV20-1 and TRBJ2-7; D might be TRBD2 (6 bases). V lost 6 bases and J lost 3, with 21 bases in between. The germline gives CDR1 DFQATT, CDR2 SNEGSKA (reference sequence). The CDR3 is 15 residues long.

V gene TRBV14 combines with J gene TRBJ2-7, with D hard to call. The V and J ends lost 2 bases and 6 bases respectively, with 14 bases between them. CDR1 is SGHDN, CDR2 FVKESK, per germline. The CDR3 contains 14 residues. The CDR3, as DNA: TGTGCCAGCAGCCAAATGGGGAACGCCCTCGAGCAGTACTTC. Translated: CASSQMGNALEQYF.

This clonotype was seen many times. CDR3 in DNA: TGTGCCAGCAGTTCTTTGGGACTAGCGGGATTTGAGCAGTTCTTC. It specifies CASSSLGLAGFEQFF. The genes are TRBV28 and TRBJ2-1, with TRBD2 matching 13 bases. Germline loops: CDR1 MDHEN, CDR2 SYDVKM. CDR3 size: 15 residues. The V gene end was trimmed by 4 bases and the J gene end by 9 bases; junction bases not matched to a gene: 6.

The chain has TRBV7-6 and TRBJ2-1, with no clear D. Germline V gene data show CDR1 as SGHVS and CDR2 as FNYEAQ. This CDR3 has 13 residues. V was cut by 6 bases and J by 7 bases, with 13 bases left in between. CDR3 protein: CASSQTLGNEQFF. CDR3 bases: TGTGCCAGCAGTCAGACATTGGGGAATGAGCAGTTCTTC.

This clonotype was found many times. This chain joins TRBV5-4 and TRBJ1-1, with D possibly TRBD1 on 6 matching bases. V dropped 0 bases and J dropped 5 bases, with 11 bases sitting between them. Per the germline V gene, CDR1 is SGHNT and CDR2 is YYREEE (reference sequence). The length of the CDR3 is 14 residues. CDR3 residues: CASSLDTGWTEAFF. CDR3 sequence (DNA): TGTGCCAGCAGCTTGGATACAGGGTGGACTGAAGCTTTCTTT.

This clonotype was counted many times. This sequence joins TRBV12-3 or TRBV12-4 and TRBJ1-2; D call uncertain. The CDR3 is 12 amino acids. V lost 5 bases and J lost 4, with 8 bases in between. The CDR3 DNA is TGTGCCAGCAGTCGGTCCACCTATGGCTACACCTTC. Translation gives CASSRSTYGYTF.

This clonotype was recorded many times. The CDR3 spells CASSTPGTSGFRSYNEQFF. The CDR3 nucleotides are TGTGCCAGCAGCACTCCAGGGACTAGCGGATTCAGATCCTACAATGAGCAGTTCTTC. The chain couples TRBV9 to TRBJ2-1, with 11 bases identical to TRBD2. Germline CDR1 and CDR2: SGDLS and YYNGEE. This CDR3 has 19 residues. J gave up 1 base and V 4 bases, and 13 bases lay outside the gene matches. Full variable domain (outside the CDR3, taken from reference TRBV9 and TRBJ2-1): DSGVTQTPKHLITATGQRVTLRCSPRSGDLSVYWYQQSLDQGLQFLIQYYNGEERAKGNILERFSAQQFPDLHSELNLSSLELGDSALYFCASSTPGTSGFRSYNEQFFGPGTRLTVL.

Comments on this clonotype: A much larger clone lies one base from this, so it may be a read error. This sequence joins TRBV20-1 and TRBJ2-5; no reliable D call. The germline gives CDR1 DFQATT, CDR2 SNEGSKA (reference sequence). The germline V and J ends were trimmed by 4 bases and 6 bases, with 18 bases remaining between them. The CDR3 loop spans 14 amino acids. CDR3 sequence reads: CSAKGYLIGQTQYF. CDR3 coding DNA: TGCAGTGCTAAGGGTTACCTTATCGGACAGACCCAGTACTTC.

This clonotype was found a few times. This chain uses TRBV11-2 with TRBJ2-5; a weak D match, TRBD2 (7 bases). CDR1 is SGHAT and CDR2 is FQNNGV in the germline V gene. Trimming shortened V by 6 bases and J by 1 base, and 12 bases separated the two germline ends. The CDR3 is made up of 14 amino acids. The CDR3: CASSQGGVQETQYF. CDR3 DNA: TGTGCCAGCAGTCAAGGGGGGGTCCAAGAGACCCAGTACTTC.

This clonotype was picked up many times. The genes are TRBV7-2 and TRBJ2-7; TRBD1 or TRBD2 may be the D gene (5 bases each). The CDR3 contains 15 residues. Looked up from germline, CDR1 is SGHTA and CDR2 is FQGNSA. Between the trimmed V and J ends, which lost 5 bases and 2 bases, there was a span of 16 bases. This CDR3 reads CASSPTRGGPYEQYF. The CDR3 DNA reads TGTGCCAGCAGCCCAACGAGGGGTGGACCCTACGAGCAGTACTTC.

This clonotype was detected many times. The chain joins TRBV11-2 to TRBJ2-5; D is perhaps TRBD1 (6 bases). Trimming left V 2 bases short and J 3 bases short, with 13 bases between. Germline V gives CDR1 SGHAT, CDR2 FQNNGV. The CDR3 consists of 15 residues. The CDR3 DNA is TGTGCCAGCAGCTTATGGGACAACCCAGAAGAGACCCAGTACTTC. Translating gives CASSLWDNPEETQYF.

This clonotype showed up just a few times. This chain links TRBV5-5 with TRBJ2-1, with TRBD2 matching over 12 bases. The V segment lost 4 bases and the J segment 6 bases; nucleotides outside the gene matches: 8. The CDR3 covers 16 residues. Germline values: CDR1 SGHKS, CDR2 YYEKEE (reference sequence). The CDR3 loop reads CASSPILAGGVNEQFF. CDR3 DNA: TGTGCCAGCAGCCCCATTCTAGCGGGAGGGGTCAATGAGCAGTTCTTC. Drawing the rest from reference TRBV5-5 and TRBJ2-1, the complete variable domain is DAGVTQSPTHLIKTRGQQVTLRCSPISGHKSVSWYQQVLGQGPQFIFQYYEKEERGRGNFPDRFSARQFPNYSSELNVNALLLGDSALYLCASSPILAGGVNEQFFGPGTRLTVL.

The J gene is TRBJ1-6, the V gene TRBV9; D gene unclear. V was trimmed by 0 bases and J by 7 bases, leaving 14 bases between them. CDR1 and CDR2 from the germline V gene are SGDLS and YYNGEE. This CDR3 spans 16 amino acids. The DNA of the CDR3 is TGTGCCAGCAGCGTAGGCCACGGCAGGAGGAATTCACCCCTCCACTTT. This gives the protein CASSVGHGRRNSPLHF.

The chain joins TRBV10-2 to TRBJ1-1, with TRBD1 as a possible D gene (5 bases). The ends were cut back, 2 bases at V and 4 bases at J, with 14 bases in the middle. CDR3 length: 15 residues. Germline CDR1 reads WSHSY; CDR2 reads SAAADI. The CDR3 sequence: CASSEPRQWFTEAFF. CDR3 nucleotide sequence: TGCGCCAGCAGTGAGCCGAGACAGTGGTTCACTGAAGCTTTCTTT.

The chain is built from TRBV4-1 and TRBJ2-1, with 7 bases aligning to TRBD2. CDR1 is MGHRA and CDR2 is YSYEKL in the germline V gene. CDR3 length equals 15 residues. Losses at the gene ends were 6 bases for V and 5 bases for J; bases not matched to a gene: 10. In DNA, the CDR3 is TGCGCCAGCAGGTCGTTGGGGGGGTTTCACAATGAGCAGTTCTTC. Its translation is CASRSLGGFHNEQFF.

This clonotype has just a few counts. V usage is TRBV30 and J usage is TRBJ2-6; D remains unclear. V was shortened by 0 bases and J by 0 bases, with 15 bases between the two germline ends. The germline CDR1 and CDR2 sequences are GTSNPN and SVGIG (reference sequence). The CDR3 extends over 18 amino acids. The DNA of the CDR3 is TGTGCCTGGAGTGTCAGGCCTATAAGACACTCTGGGGCCAACGTCCTGACTTTC. It translates to CAWSVRPIRHSGANVLTF.

This clonotype was seen at least ten times. The chain joins TRBV5-6 to TRBJ2-1; D gene uncertain. V lost 7 bases and J 7 bases, leaving 15 bases between the germline ends. Germline V gives CDR1 SGHDT, CDR2 YYEEEE. This CDR3 contains 13 residues. CDR3 loop: CASCPDWSNEQFF. CDR3 DNA sequence: TGTGCCAGCTGCCCGGATTGGAGTAATGAGCAGTTCTTC.

This clonotype was observed at least ten times. V is TRBV5-1 and J is TRBJ2-7; TRBD2 matches at 11 bases. The CDR3 covers 15 residues. From germline, CDR1 is SGHRS and CDR2 YFSETQ. J was trimmed by 4 bases and V by 2 bases; bases with no gene match: 5. As DNA, the CDR3 is TGCGCCAGCAGCTTTCTAGCGGGAGGCTATTACGAGCAGTACTTC. Protein product: CASSFLAGGYYEQYF. The full variable domain, in which reference TRBV5-1 and TRBJ2-7 provide the parts outside the CDR3, is KAGVTQTPRYLIKTRGQQVTLSCSPISGHRSVSWYQQTPGQGLQFLFEYFSETQRNKGNFPGRFSGRQFSNSRSEMNVSTLELGDSALYLCASSFLAGGYYEQYFGPGTRLTVT.

This clonotype occurred many times. The chain carries TRBV27 and TRBJ2-7; 10 positions agree with TRBD2. The germline V gene encodes CDR1 MNHEY and CDR2 SMNVEV (reference sequence). The CDR3 is made up of 15 amino acids. The ends lost 3 bases at V and 5 bases at J; junction bases unmatched: 7. CDR3: CASSFGLAGVNEQYF. The DNA of the CDR3 is TGTGCCAGCAGTTTTGGGCTAGCGGGAGTCAACGAGCAGTACTTC.

This clonotype turned up a few times. The chain joins TRBV5-1 to TRBJ2-2, with unresolved D. Trimming left V 6 bases short and J 2 bases short, with 11 bases between. The CDR3 totals 14 residues. Germline V gene sequence: CDR1 SGHRS, CDR2 YFSETQ. The CDR3 DNA reads TGCGCCAGCACTGAGACCATAAACACCGGGGAGCTGTTTTTT. Translating it yields CASTETINTGELFF.

This clonotype was observed at least ten times. The CDR3 sequence is CSAVTAQSRNEQFF. As DNA, the CDR3 is TGCAGTGCTGTGACGGCCCAGTCGCGCAATGAGCAGTTCTTC. The chain has TRBV20-1 and TRBJ2-1, with D uncertain. The CDR3 covers 14 residues. The V and J ends lost 5 bases and 6 bases respectively, with 17 bases between them. Germline values: CDR1 DFQATT, CDR2 SNEGSKA (reference sequence).

A remark on this clonotype: This may stem from a read error, because a much larger clone lies one nucleotide away. This sequence joins TRBV7-9 and TRBJ2-1; TRBD1 matches at 10 bases. CDR3 length: 15 amino acids. The ends lost 5 bases at V and 5 bases at J; junction bases unmatched: 6. In germline, CDR1 is SEHNR, CDR2 FQNEAQ (reference sequence). The CDR3 spells CASSQGQGSHNEQFF. In DNA, the CDR3 is TGTGCCAGCAGCCAGGGACAGGGGAGCCACAATGAGCAGTTCTTC.